Described below is a single TCR beta chain sequence and its context. V lost 0 bases to trimming and J lost 0 bases, with 11 bases between them. The length of the CDR3 is 16 residues. The germline CDR1 and CDR2 sequences are MGHRA and YSYEKL. This specimen belongs to a study of patients and donors after allogeneic stem cell transplantation. Each CDR3 protein is one row after TCRdb ran MiXCR on the RT-PCR reads. The sample lists about 74,000 distinct CDR3 sequences; roughly 29% were seen once. V and J are TRBV4-1 and TRBJ1-2, with D uncertain. This receptor was taken from a human donor who was either an allogeneic HSCT recipient or a stem cell or donor lymphocyte infusion donor (not recorded which). It is not recorded whose cells these are; they may come from a transplant donor. Material for sequencing was blood, either unsorted or a sorted T cell fraction (not recorded which). The CDR3 DNA sequence: TGCGCCAGCAGCCAAGATTCCGGGCCATCTAACTATGGCTACACCTTC. It is translated as CASSQDSGPSNYGYTF.